What follows describes a single T cell receptor (beta chain). The antigen remains undetermined. Some 38,000 productive templates were obtained per sample on average. The data were produced by immunoSEQ multiplex PCR, yet TCRdb's version contains in-frame clones alone and is incomplete. The sample carries thousands of clones, 60% to 85% recorded once. This entry belongs to a study of STAT3 mutations in large granular lymphocyte leukemia. V gave up 7 bases and J gave up 3 bases; unmatched junction bases: 8. This CDR3 has 15 residues. Germline V gives CDR1 SEHNR, CDR2 FQNEAQ (reference sequence). Study-wide findings and caveats: After therapy, about 30% of the 18 patients switched clonotypes, all new clones STAT3 wild type. Every T-LGLL patient had at least one immunodominant TCRbeta clonotype. Samples missed the first appearance of the clone. Some patients had persisting codominant clonotypes that could mask small clones.

The gene calls are TRBV7-9 and TRBJ2-3; TRBD2 agrees at 9 bases. The receptor was derived from a woman between 40 and 55 years old with T-cell large granular lymphocyte leukemia. Some clones in this sample may be carry-over from other donors' samples. The material sequenced was peripheral blood mononuclear cells. The CDR3 DNA follows: TGTGCCAGCACCGCGGGCGGGAGGGCAACAGATACGCAGTATTTT. Translated, it gives CASTAGGRATDTQYF.